This entry features one T cell receptor beta chain sequence. Its antigen is not identified. After constant-region reverse-primer amplification, full-length variable regions underwent semi-nested PCR with Nested Universal Primer A. TCRdb reprocessed the 5' RACE reads with MiXCR, giving one entry per CDR3 protein. The sample records 55,000 to 75,000 distinct CDR3 sequences, around 30% being singletons. Study-wide points: Tumor memory CD4+ T cell TCR gene usage clustered with blood and lymph node memory CD4+ cells and lymph node naive CD4+ cells.

The ends lost 2 bases at V and 3 bases at J; junction bases unmatched: 11. The CDR3 length is 18 residues. Germline CDR1 is SGHRS and CDR2 is YFSETQ. The clonotype comes from a female donor with breast cancer. The rearrangement joins TRBV5-1 to TRBJ2-2; 9 nucleotides line up with TRBD1. Sequenced: tumor-infiltrating naive CD4+ T cells sorted from the breast tumor. The subset is: naive CD4+ T cells, CD4+CD45RA+CD25-. CDR3 DNA sequence: TGCGCCAGCAGCTTCGAACCGGGACAGGGATTGGACACCGGGGAGCTGTTTTTT. It codes for CASSFEPGQGLDTGELFF.